This TCR beta chain was observed in a study of human T cells and chemical hapten exposure. Study results and limitations: TCRs exceeding a frequency of 1 in 1000 stayed unchanged under DPC sensitization.

The table lists this clonotype with many counts. Antigen: not known. As for time point: healthy volunteer bleed at 2 weeks. Total RNA came from unfractionated whole blood. Unique molecular identifiers were attached to individual cDNA molecules during library preparation. One entry per CDR3 protein, called by TCRdb with MiXCR from the RACE reads. The sample shows 130,000 or so distinct CDR3 sequences, about 9% of them seen only once. The J segment lost 3 bases and the V segment lost 4 bases, leaving 5 bases of the junction unmatched. The CDR3 is 14 amino acids. CDR1 and CDR2 (germline): DFQATT, SNEGSKA (reference sequence).

The V gene is TRBV20-1, the J gene TRBJ1-5, with TRBD1 identical over 8 bases. This receptor was taken from a male donor in good health. Some clones in this sample may be carry-over from other donors' samples. Source material: whole blood. The CDR3 loop is CSANRGSDNQPQHF. CDR3 nucleotide sequence: TGCAGTGCTAACAGGGGGAGTGACAATCAGCCCCAGCATTTT.